One and the same sample provided the 17 T cell receptor beta chains below, sequenced in a study of cytomegalovirus exposure and HLA in healthy donors. PCR was performed using 60 Vbeta and 13 Jbeta primers. Here immunoSEQ multiplex PCR was the method, and the copy in TCRdb shows in-frame clones only, minus some. Of about 150,000 clones in the sample, around 90% were seen once. The source material was PBMCs. Every receptor here comes from a woman aged 40 to 50 in good health and CMV-seronegative.

This chain uses TRBV2 with TRBJ2-1; no definite D call. V lost 5 bases, J lost 5 bases, and 7 bases lay in between. The CDR3 totals 12 residues. Germline V gene sequence: CDR1 SNHLY, CDR2 FYNNEI. The CDR3 DNA sequence: TGTGCCAGCAGTCTAGTGGACAATGAGCAGTTCTTC. It encodes CASSLVDNEQFF. The full variable domain, its missing parts supplied by reference TRBV2 and TRBJ2-1, is EPEVTQTPSHQVTQMGQEVILRCVPISNHLYFYWYRQILGQKVEFLVSFYNNEISEKSEIFDDQFSVERPDGSNFTLKIRSTKLEDSAMYFCASSLVDNEQFFGPGTRLTVL.

This chain joins TRBV6-1 and TRBJ2-5, with a tentative D call TRBD1 (5 bases). The V gene lost 0 bases and the J gene lost 3 bases, with 8 bases spanning the gap. Germline V gene data show CDR1 as MNHNS and CDR2 as SASEGT. CDR3 length: 14 amino acids. The CDR3 region is CASSEAVREETQYF. In DNA, the CDR3 is TGTGCCAGCAGTGAAGCGGTCAGGGAAGAGACCCAGTACTTC.

This clone has just a few counts. This chain uses TRBV9 with TRBJ2-3, with 8 bases identical to TRBD2. The junction had 13 bases not matched to a gene; V was cut back by 4 bases and J by 6 bases. The CDR3 spans 16 residues. Germline CDR1 and CDR2: SGDLS and YYNGEE. The CDR3 DNA reads as TGTGCCAGCAGCTCCCTGACTAGCGTGGAGGGGGATACGCAGTATTTT. The encoded protein is CASSSLTSVEGDTQYF.

The chain combines TRBV9 with TRBJ2-3; 10 nucleotides line up with TRBD2. Germline loops: CDR1 SGDLS, CDR2 YYNGEE. Trimming removed 3 bases from V and 2 bases from J; junction bases left unmatched: 3. This CDR3 contains 15 residues. The CDR3 sequence is CASSGSGRPTDTQYF. The CDR3 DNA reads TGTGCCAGCAGCGGTAGCGGGAGGCCCACAGATACGCAGTATTTT. Complete variable domain (other parts from reference TRBV9 and TRBJ2-3): DSGVTQTPKHLITATGQRVTLRCSPRSGDLSVYWYQQSLDQGLQFLIQYYNGEERAKGNILERFSAQQFPDLHSELNLSSLELGDSALYFCASSGSGRPTDTQYFGPGTRLTVL.

The chain employs TRBV7-6 and TRBJ1-5, with 11 bases that match TRBD1. Germline CDR1 and CDR2: SGHVS and FNYEAQ. This CDR3 comprises 18 residues. The V and J ends lost 5 bases and 2 bases, in that order; junction bases with no gene match: 11. The DNA for the CDR3 is TGTGCCAGCAGCCCAGGGACAGGGGGATCTATAGGCAATCAGCCCCAGCATTTT. Its translation is CASSPGTGGSIGNQPQHF.

The chain recombines TRBV6-5 with TRBJ2-7, with D perhaps TRBD2 (5 bases). Germline loops: CDR1 MNHEY, CDR2 SVGAGI. V dropped 5 bases and J dropped 3 bases, with 17 bases sitting between them. This CDR3 has 15 residues. CDR3 in amino acids: CASSPLRAGDYEQYF. The CDR3 region has the DNA TGTGCCAGCAGTCCCCTTCGGGCGGGTGACTACGAGCAGTACTTC.

The V gene is TRBV4-3, the J gene TRBJ2-7; 10 bases match TRBD2. This CDR3 contains 17 residues. Germline V lookup: CDR1 LGHNA, CDR2 YSLEER. Trimming took 0 bases from V and 4 from J; bases not matched to a gene: 9. In DNA, the CDR3 is TGCGCCAGCAGCCAAGATTCCCTAGCGGGAGACGCGTACGAGCAGTACTTC. This sequence encodes CASSQDSLAGDAYEQYF.

This clone was observed a single time. V is TRBV7-9 and J is TRBJ2-3; maybe TRBD1 (6 bases). This CDR3 contains 17 residues. CDR1 and CDR2 from the germline V gene are SEHNR and FQNEAQ (reference sequence). V lost 3 bases, J lost 0 bases, and 16 bases lay in between. The CDR3 reads CASSFGLGQGSTDTQYF. For the CDR3, the DNA is TGTGCCAGCAGCTTCGGTTTAGGGCAGGGGAGCACAGATACGCAGTATTTT.

The V gene is TRBV7-2, the J gene TRBJ2-5; TRBD2 aligns across 12 bases. The junction had 10 bases not matched to a gene; V was cut back by 5 bases and J by 6 bases. Germline V gene lookup returns CDR1 SGHTA and CDR2 FQGNSA. The CDR3 covers 16 residues. CDR3 coding DNA: TGTGCCAGCAGCCCTACACTAGCGGGAGGTAGGCAGACCCAGTACTTC. It translates to CASSPTLAGGRQTQYF.

A single count supports this clone. The chain uses TRBV28 and TRBJ1-5; a possible D gene is TRBD1 (6 bases). Trimming took 1 base from V and 4 from J, leaving 14 bases between them. CDR1 is MDHEN and CDR2 is SYDVKM in the germline V gene. This CDR3 has 16 amino acids. The CDR3 reads CASSLLGRGTNQPQHF. CDR3 bases: TGTGCCAGCAGTTTATTGGGCAGGGGTACTAATCAGCCCCAGCATTTT. Combining the CDR3 with reference TRBV28 and TRBJ1-5 gives the whole variable domain DVKVTQSSRYLVKRTGEKVFLECVQDMDHENMFWYRQDPGLGLRLIYFSYDVKMKEKGDIPEGYSVSREKKERFSLILESASTNQTSMYLCASSLLGRGTNQPQHFGDGTRLSIL.

V and J are TRBV9 and TRBJ2-3; 7 nucleotides match TRBD2. With 2 bases clipped from V and 5 bases from J, the junction kept 8 bases outside the gene matches. The CDR3 runs to 15 residues. Germline CDR1 and CDR2: SGDLS and YYNGEE. CDR3 residues: CASSVLGRVGDTQYF. CDR3 sequence (DNA): TGTGCCAGCAGCGTGTTGGGGAGGGTTGGAGATACGCAGTATTTT.

The count of this clone is one. The chain joins TRBV6-5 to TRBJ1-2; D unclear. The CDR3 is 13 residues long. Trimming shortened V by 7 bases and J by 5 bases, and 14 bases separated the two germline ends. Germline V gives CDR1 MNHEY, CDR2 SVGAGI. CDR3 sequence reads: CASTLTPSYGYTF. The CDR3 DNA reads as TGTGCCAGCACCCTTACCCCGAGTTATGGCTACACCTTC.

V usage is TRBV7-3 and J usage is TRBJ2-1, with D unresolved. The length of the CDR3 is 16 residues. The V end lost 0 bases, the J end lost 4 bases, and 13 bases lay between the germline ends. The germline gives CDR1 SGHTA, CDR2 FQGTGA. Here the CDR3 DNA reads TGTGCCAGCAGCTTAACCCCGCGAGATTGGTACAATGAGCAGTTCTTC. Residues: CASSLTPRDWYNEQFF.

The chain links TRBV7-8 to TRBJ1-2; 7 bases fit TRBD1. This CDR3 region has 15 residues. Germline-derived CDR1 and CDR2 are SGHVS and FQNEAQ. The V gene end was trimmed by 5 bases and the J gene end by 3 bases; junction bases not matched to a gene: 9. The CDR3 nucleotides read TGTGCCAGCAGCCCGCGACGGACAGGAGACTATGGCTACACCTTC. This codes for CASSPRRTGDYGYTF.

The chain combines TRBV18 with TRBJ1-5; D is perhaps TRBD1 (6 bases). Germline values: CDR1 KGHSH, CDR2 LQKENI. The length of the CDR3 is 16 residues. Trimming took 0 bases from V and 4 from J, leaving 13 bases between them. CDR3 coding DNA: TGTGCCAGCTCACCACCGGGAGGGGGTAGAAATCAGCCCCAGCATTTT. Translation gives CASSPPGGGRNQPQHF. The full variable domain, with the rest looked up from reference TRBV18 and TRBJ1-5, is NAGVMQNPRHLVRRRGQEARLRCSPMKGHSHVYWYRQLPEEGLKFMVYLQKENIIDESGMPKERFSAEFPKEGPSILRIQQVVRGDSAAYFCASSPPGGGRNQPQHFGDGTRLSIL.

There are a few counts of this clone. The genes are TRBV6-4 and TRBJ2-2; D perhaps matches TRBD2 (7 bases). CDR1 and CDR2 (germline): MRHNA, SNTAGT. The CDR3 is 14 amino acids. This CDR3 is CAPEWEGGVGELFF. CDR3 DNA: TGTGCACCAGAGTGGGAGGGGGGGGTCGGGGAGCTGTTTTTT.

J is TRBJ1-5 and V is TRBV25-1; 8 positions agree with TRBD1. The CDR3 is 16 amino acids. Germline CDR1 is MGHDK and CDR2 is SYGVNS. J gave up 5 bases and V 3 bases, and 9 bases lay outside the gene matches. The CDR3 nucleotides read TGTGCCAGCAGTGACGAAGGACAGGGAAAAGATCAGCCCCAGCATTTT. Translation: CASSDEGQGKDQPQHF.